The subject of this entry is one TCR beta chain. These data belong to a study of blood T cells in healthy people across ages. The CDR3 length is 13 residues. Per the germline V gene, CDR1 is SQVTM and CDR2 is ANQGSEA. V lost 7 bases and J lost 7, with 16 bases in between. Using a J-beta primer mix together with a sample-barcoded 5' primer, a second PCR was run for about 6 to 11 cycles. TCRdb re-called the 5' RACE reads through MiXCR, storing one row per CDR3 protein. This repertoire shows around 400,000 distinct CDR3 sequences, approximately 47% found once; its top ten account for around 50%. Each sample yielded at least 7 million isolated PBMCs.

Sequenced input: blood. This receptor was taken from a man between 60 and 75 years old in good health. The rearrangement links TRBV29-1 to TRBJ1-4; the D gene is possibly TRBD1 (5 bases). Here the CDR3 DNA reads TGCAGCGCTAATGGGGCTTCGGGTGAAAAACTGTTTTTT. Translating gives CSANGASGEKLFF.